This T cell receptor beta chain was profiled in a study of T cell responses to AZD1222 COVID-19 vaccine. For this clone: The target antigen is unknown. Other DNA sequences in this specimen translate into the identical CDR3.

Broader study findings: Donors were largely white British and mainly female; clonal diversity was possibly underestimated. Every sample of the repertoires postdated the peak T cell response. Dominant CD4 TCR responses targeted spike regions 160-218 and 743-854. Once two AZD1222 doses were given, Spike-specific TCR breadth and depth went up.

Only in-frame clones appear in the TCRdb table, and some are missing; sequencing was by immunoSEQ multiplex PCR. The sample holds 130,000 to 150,000 clones, 82% seen once. This sequence originates from an adult in good health. The sequences come from peripheral blood, collected on day 0 of MenACWY control vaccination.

CDR3 sequence: CASSFRTYNEQFF. CDR3 DNA sequence: TGTGCCAGCAGTTTTCGTACCTACAATGAGCAGTTCTTC. This chain connects TRBV27 to TRBJ2-1; no reliable D call. The germline V and J ends were trimmed by 3 bases and 2 bases, with 5 bases remaining between them. CDR3 length equals 13 residues. CDR1 is MNHEY and CDR2 is SMNVEV in the germline V gene (reference sequence).